This entry lists 3 T cell receptor beta chains sequenced from one sample in a study of Ad26.COV2.S vaccination and SARS-CoV-2 variants. As for treatment: over 15 received Ad26.COV2.S at low or high dose, single or two shots; several received placebo; per-sample allocation not given. The study sampled participants on day 63 after the first vaccine or placebo injection. Profiled with immunoSEQ multiplex PCR; TCRdb holds only in-frame clones, not every one. The sample carries around 370,000 clones, roughly 81% recorded once. Sequences were derived from peripheral blood, sampled in a trial of Ad26.COV2.S vaccine versus placebo. All receptors come from a person between 18 and 59 years old who received the Ad26.COV2.S COVID-19 vaccine or a placebo.

The chain couples TRBV5-8 to TRBJ1-5, with 10 bases that match TRBD1. J lost 7 bases, V lost 5 bases, and 9 bases had no gene match. This CDR3 comprises 15 residues. Germline lookup yields CDR1 SGHTS and CDR2 YDEGEE. The DNA of the CDR3 is TGTGCCAGCAGTCTCGGGACAGGGGTTTGGCAGCCCCAGCATTTT. Translating gives CASSLGTGVWQPQHF.

CDR3 protein: CASSLGLLAYEQYF. For the CDR3, the DNA is TGTGCCAGCAGCTTGGGGCTGCTTGCCTACGAGCAGTACTTC. The gene calls are TRBV5-6 and TRBJ2-7, with D hard to call. CDR3 length: 14 amino acids. V was cut by 0 bases and J by 2 bases, with 9 bases left in between. Per germline, CDR1 SGHDT and CDR2 YYEEEE. The variable domain in full, completed from reference TRBV5-6 and TRBJ2-7, reads DAGVTQSPTHLIKTRGQQVTLRCSPKSGHDTVSWYQQALGQGPQFIFQYYEEEERQRGNFPDRFSGHQFPNYSSELNVNALLLGDSALYLCASSLGLLAYEQYFGPGTRLTVT.

The chain combines TRBV2 with TRBJ2-1, with 7 bases identical to TRBD2. Trimming took 3 bases from V and 0 from J; bases not matched to a gene: 2. CDR1 SNHLY and CDR2 FYNNEI come from the germline V gene. The CDR3 spans 15 residues. DNA of the CDR3: TGTGCCAGCAGTGAGGAGCGGGGCTCCTACAATGAGCAGTTCTTC. The encoded protein is CASSEERGSYNEQFF.